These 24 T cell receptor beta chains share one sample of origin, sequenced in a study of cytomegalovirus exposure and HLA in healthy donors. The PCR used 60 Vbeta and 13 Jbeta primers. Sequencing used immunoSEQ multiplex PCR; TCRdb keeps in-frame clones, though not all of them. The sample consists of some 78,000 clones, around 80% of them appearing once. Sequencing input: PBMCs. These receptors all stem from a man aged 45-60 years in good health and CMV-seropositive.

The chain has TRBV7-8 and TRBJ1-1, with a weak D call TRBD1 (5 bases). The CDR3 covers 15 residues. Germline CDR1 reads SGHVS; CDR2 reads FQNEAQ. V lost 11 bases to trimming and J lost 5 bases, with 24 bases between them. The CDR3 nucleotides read TGTGCCTCCTCCTTGGCCAGCGGGGGTATTACTGAAGCTTTCTTT. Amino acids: CASSLASGGITEAFF.

In DNA, the CDR3 is TGTGCCAGCAGCTTACGCGGGGATCCGAACTATGGCTACACCTTC. Its protein is CASSLRGDPNYGYTF. V usage is TRBV7-9 and J usage is TRBJ1-2; D is unresolved. V lost 2 bases and J 2 bases, leaving 12 bases between the germline ends. The CDR3 runs to 15 residues. The germline V gene has CDR1 SEHNR and CDR2 FQNEAQ (reference sequence). Complete variable domain (other parts from reference TRBV7-9 and TRBJ1-2): DTGVSQNPRHKITKRGQNVTFRCDPISEHNRLYWYRQTLGQGPEFLTYFQNEAQLEKSRLLSDRFSAERPKGSFSTLEIQRTEQGDSAMYLCASSLRGDPNYGYTFGSGTRLTVV.

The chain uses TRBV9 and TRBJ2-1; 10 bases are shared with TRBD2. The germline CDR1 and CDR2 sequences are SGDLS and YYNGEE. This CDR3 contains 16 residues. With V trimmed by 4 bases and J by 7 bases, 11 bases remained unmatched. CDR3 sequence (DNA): TGTGCCAGCAGCCCTAAGGGAGCGGGAGGGCAAAATGAGCAGTTCTTC. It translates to CASSPKGAGGQNEQFF.

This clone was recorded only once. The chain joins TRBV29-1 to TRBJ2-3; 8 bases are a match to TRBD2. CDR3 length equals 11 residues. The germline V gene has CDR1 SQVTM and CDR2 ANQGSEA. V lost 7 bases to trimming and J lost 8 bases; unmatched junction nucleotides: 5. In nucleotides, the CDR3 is TGCAGCGCCAATAGCGGGGCTACGCAGTATTTT. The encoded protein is CSANSGATQYF.

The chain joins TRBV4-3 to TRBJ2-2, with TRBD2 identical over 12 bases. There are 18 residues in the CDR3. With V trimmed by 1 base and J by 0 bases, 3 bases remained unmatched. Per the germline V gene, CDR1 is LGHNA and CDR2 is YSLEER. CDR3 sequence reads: CASSQGTSGVANTGELFF. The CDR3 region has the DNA TGCGCCAGCAGCCAAGGGACTAGCGGGGTCGCGAACACCGGGGAGCTGTTTTTT.

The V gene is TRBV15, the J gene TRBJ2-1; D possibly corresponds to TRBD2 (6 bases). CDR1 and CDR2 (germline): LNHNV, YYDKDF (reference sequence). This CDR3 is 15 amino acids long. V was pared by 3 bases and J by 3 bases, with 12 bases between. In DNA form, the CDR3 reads TGTGCCACCAGCAGGGCGGGAAACCTCTACAATGAGCAGTTCTTC. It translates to CATSRAGNLYNEQFF.

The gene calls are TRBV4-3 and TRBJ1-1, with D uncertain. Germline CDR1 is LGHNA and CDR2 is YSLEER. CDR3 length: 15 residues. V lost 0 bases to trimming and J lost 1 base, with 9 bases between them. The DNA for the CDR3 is TGCGCCAGCAGCCAAGATTCAAGAGGGAACACTGAAGCTTTCTTT. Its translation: CASSQDSRGNTEAFF.

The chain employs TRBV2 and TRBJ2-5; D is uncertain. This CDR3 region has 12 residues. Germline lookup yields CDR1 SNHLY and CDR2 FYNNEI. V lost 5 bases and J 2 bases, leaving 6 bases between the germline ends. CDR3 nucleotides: TGTGCCAGCAGTAAGGAGCAAGAGACCCAGTACTTC. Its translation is CASSKEQETQYF.

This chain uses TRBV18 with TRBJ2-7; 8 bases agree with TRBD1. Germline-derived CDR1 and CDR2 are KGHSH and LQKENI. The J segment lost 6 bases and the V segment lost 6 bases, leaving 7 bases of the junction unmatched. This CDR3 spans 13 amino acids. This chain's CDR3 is CASSPTGEAEQYF. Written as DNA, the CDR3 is TGTGCCAGCTCTCCGACAGGGGAGGCCGAGCAGTACTTC. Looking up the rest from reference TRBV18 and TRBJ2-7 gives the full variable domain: NAGVMQNPRHLVRRRGQEARLRCSPMKGHSHVYWYRQLPEEGLKFMVYLQKENIIDESGMPKERFSAEFPKEGPSILRIQQVVRGDSAAYFCASSPTGEAEQYFGPGTRLTVT.

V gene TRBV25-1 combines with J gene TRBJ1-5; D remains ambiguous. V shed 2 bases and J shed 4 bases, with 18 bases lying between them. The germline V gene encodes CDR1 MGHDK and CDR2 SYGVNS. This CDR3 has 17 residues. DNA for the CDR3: TGTGCCAGCAGTGAAGCCCTTGCTCGGACTGATAATCAGCCCCAGCATTTT. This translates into CASSEALARTDNQPQHF.

DNA of the CDR3: TGCGCCAGCAGCTCGGGACAGACTAAGAGCGGGGGCCTTCAAAATGAGCAGTTCTTC. Protein product: CASSSGQTKSGGLQNEQFF. This chain links TRBV5-1 with TRBJ2-1, with D possibly TRBD2 on 8 matching bases. This CDR3 comprises 19 residues. V was cut by 3 bases and J by 7 bases, with 29 bases left in between. The germline CDR1 and CDR2 sequences are SGHRS and YFSETQ.

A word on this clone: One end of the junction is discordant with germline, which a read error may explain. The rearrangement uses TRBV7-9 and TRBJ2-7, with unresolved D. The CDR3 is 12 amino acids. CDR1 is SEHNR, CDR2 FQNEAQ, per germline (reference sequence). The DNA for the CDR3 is TGTTCCAGCAGCCCAGGATCCTACGAGCAGTACTTC. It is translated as CSSSPGSYEQYF. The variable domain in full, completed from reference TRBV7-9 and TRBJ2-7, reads DTGVSQNPRHKITKRGQNVTFRCDPISEHNRLYWYRQTLGQGPEFLTYFQNEAQLEKSRLLSDRFSAERPKGSFSTLEIQRTEQGDSAMYLCSSSPGSYEQYFGPGTRLTVT.

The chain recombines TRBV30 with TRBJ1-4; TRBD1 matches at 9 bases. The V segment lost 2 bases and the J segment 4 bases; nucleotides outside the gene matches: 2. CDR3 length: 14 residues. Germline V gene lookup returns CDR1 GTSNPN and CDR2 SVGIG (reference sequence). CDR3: CAWSMTGGNEKLFF. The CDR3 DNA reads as TGTGCCTGGAGTATGACAGGGGGTAATGAAAAACTGTTTTTT.

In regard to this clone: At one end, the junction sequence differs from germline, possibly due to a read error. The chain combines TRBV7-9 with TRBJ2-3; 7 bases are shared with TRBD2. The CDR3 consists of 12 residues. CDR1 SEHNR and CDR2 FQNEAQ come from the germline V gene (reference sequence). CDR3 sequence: CSSSLREGKQYF. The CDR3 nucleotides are TGTTCCAGCAGCCTAAGGGAGGGCAAGCAGTATTTT.

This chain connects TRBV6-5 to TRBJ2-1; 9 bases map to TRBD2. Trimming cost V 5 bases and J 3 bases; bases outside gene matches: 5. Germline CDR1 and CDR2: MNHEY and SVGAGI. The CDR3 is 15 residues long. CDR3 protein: CASSPGTSIYNEQFF. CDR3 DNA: TGTGCCAGCAGTCCCGGGACTAGCATCTACAATGAGCAGTTCTTC.

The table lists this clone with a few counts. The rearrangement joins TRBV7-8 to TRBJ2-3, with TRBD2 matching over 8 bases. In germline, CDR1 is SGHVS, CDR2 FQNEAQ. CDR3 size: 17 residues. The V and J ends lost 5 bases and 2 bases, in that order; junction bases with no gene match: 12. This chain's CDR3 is CASSPDVSGIDTDTQYF. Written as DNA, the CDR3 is TGTGCCAGCAGCCCGGACGTTAGCGGGATAGACACAGATACGCAGTATTTT.

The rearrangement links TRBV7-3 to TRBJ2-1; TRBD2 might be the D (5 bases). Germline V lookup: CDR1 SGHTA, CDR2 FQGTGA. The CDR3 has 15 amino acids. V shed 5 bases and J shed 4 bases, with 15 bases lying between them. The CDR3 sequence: CASSLLGEGYNEQFF. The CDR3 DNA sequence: TGTGCCAGCAGCCTCTTGGGCGAGGGTTACAATGAGCAGTTCTTC.

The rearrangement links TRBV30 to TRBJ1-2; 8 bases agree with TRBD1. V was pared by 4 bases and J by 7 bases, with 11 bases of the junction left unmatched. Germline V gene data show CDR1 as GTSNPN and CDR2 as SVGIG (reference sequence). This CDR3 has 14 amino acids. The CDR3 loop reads CAWKPDRASSGYTF. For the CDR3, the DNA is TGTGCCTGGAAGCCGGACAGGGCGTCCAGTGGCTACACCTTC.

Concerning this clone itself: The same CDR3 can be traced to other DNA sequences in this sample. Written as DNA, the CDR3 is TGTGCCAGCAGCTTTAGGCTAGCAGGCACCGGGGAGCTGTTTTTT. This gives the protein CASSFRLAGTGELFF. This chain connects TRBV7-8 to TRBJ2-2; tentatively, D is TRBD2 (5 bases). The germline V gene has CDR1 SGHVS and CDR2 FQNEAQ. This CDR3 region has 15 residues. The V and J ends lost 3 bases and 4 bases respectively, with 12 bases between them.

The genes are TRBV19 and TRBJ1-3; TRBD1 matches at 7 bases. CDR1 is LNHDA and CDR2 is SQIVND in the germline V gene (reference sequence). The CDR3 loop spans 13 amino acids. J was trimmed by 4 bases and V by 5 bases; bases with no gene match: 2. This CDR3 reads CASSGTAGNTIYF. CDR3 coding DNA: TGTGCCAGTAGTGGGACAGCAGGAAACACCATATATTTT.

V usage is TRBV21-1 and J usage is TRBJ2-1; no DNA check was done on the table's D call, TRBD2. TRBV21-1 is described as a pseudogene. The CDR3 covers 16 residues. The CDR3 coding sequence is TGTGCCAGCACCGACAGGGCACTAGCGGGATACAATGAGCAGTTCTTC. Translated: CASTDRALAGYNEQFF.

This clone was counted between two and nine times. The CDR3 reads CAHGGTGETGELFF. In nucleotides, the CDR3 is TGTGCCCACGGAGGGACAGGGGAAACCGGGGAGCTGTTTTTT. The V gene is TRBV30, the J gene TRBJ2-2; 10 nucleotides agree with TRBD1. The CDR3 consists of 14 residues. The germline V gene has CDR1 GTSNPN and CDR2 SVGIG (reference sequence). Unmatched junction bases numbered 8, after V lost 8 bases and J lost 5 bases.

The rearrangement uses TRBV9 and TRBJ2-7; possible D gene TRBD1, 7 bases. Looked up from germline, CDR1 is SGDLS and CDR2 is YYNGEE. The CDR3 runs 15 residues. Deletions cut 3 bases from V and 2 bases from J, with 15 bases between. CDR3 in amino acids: CASSAGGGATYEQYF. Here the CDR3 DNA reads TGTGCCAGCAGCGCCGGAGGGGGCGCGACCTACGAGCAGTACTTC.

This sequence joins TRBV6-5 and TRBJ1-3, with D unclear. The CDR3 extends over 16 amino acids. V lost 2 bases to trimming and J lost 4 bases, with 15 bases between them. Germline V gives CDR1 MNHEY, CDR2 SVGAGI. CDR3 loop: CASSYRKPSRGNTIYF. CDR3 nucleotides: TGTGCCAGCAGTTACCGAAAACCGTCCAGGGGAAACACCATATATTTT.